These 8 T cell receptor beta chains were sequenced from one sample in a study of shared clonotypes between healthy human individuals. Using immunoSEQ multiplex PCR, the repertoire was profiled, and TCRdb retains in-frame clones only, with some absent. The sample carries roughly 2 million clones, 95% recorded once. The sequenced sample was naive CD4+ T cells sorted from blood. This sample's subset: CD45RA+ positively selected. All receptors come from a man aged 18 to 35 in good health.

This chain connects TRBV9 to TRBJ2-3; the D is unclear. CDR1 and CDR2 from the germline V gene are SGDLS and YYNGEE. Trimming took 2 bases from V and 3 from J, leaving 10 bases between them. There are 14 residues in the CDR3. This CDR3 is CASSVGPWTDTQYF. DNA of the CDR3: TGTGCCAGCAGCGTCGGACCCTGGACAGATACGCAGTATTTT.

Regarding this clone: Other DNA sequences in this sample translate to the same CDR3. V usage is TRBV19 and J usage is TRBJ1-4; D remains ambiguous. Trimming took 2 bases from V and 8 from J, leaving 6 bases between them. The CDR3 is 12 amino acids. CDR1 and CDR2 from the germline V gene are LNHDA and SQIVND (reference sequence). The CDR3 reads CASSIIGEKLFF. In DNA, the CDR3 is TGTGCCAGTAGTATAATAGGGGAAAAACTGTTTTTT.

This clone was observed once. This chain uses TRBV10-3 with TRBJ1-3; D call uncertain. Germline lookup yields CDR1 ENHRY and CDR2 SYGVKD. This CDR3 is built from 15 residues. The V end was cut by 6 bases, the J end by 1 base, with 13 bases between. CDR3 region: CAIREAGVSGNTIYF. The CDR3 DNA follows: TGTGCCATCAGGGAAGCTGGGGTATCTGGAAACACCATATATTTT.

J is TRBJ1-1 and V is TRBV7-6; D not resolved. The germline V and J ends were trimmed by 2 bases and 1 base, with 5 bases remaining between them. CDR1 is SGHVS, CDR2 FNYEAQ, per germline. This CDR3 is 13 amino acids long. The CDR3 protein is CASSLIQNTEAFF. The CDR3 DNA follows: TGTGCCAGCAGCTTAATACAGAACACTGAAGCTTTCTTT.

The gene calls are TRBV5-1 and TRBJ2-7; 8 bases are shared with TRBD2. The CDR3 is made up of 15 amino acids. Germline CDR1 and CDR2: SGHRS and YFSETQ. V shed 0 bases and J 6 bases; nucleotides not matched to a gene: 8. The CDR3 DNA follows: TGCGCCAGCAGCTTGGGCCCGGGAGGGGAAGGCGAGCAGTACTTC. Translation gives CASSLGPGGEGEQYF.

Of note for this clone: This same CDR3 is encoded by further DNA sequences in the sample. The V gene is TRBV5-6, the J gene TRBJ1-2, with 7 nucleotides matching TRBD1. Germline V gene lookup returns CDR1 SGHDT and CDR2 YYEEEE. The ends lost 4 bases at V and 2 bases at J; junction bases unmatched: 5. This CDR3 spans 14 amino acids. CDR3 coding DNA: TGTGCCAGCAGCCCCCGGACAGGCAACTATGGCTACACCTTC. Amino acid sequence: CASSPRTGNYGYTF.

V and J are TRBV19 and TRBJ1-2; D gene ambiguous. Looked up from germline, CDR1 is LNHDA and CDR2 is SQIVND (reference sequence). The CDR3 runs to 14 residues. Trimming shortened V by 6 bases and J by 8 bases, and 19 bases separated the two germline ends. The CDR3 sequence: CASSPKGQVRGYTF. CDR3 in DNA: TGTGCCAGTAGCCCAAAAGGCCAGGTACGGGGCTACACCTTC.

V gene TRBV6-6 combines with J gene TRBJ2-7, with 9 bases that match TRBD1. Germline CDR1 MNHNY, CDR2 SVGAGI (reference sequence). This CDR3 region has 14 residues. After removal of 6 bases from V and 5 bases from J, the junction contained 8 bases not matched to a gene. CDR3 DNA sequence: TGTGCCAGCAGCCTCGGGACAGGGATCCACGAGCAGTACTTC. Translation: CASSLGTGIHEQYF.